Below, 8 T cell receptor beta chains from the same sample are listed, as sequenced in a study of tumor-infiltrating lymphocytes in primary liver carcinoma. RNA was extracted from whole blood without cell sorting, alongside germline DNA. Starting material of roughly 0.45 ug total RNA yielded TCR beta cDNA via a constant-region primer. Three nested multiplex PCR rounds, a slightly modified ARM-PCR, produced the libraries for TCR beta. Two initial PCR rounds of around 10 cycles each paired TRBV1-TRBV30 forward primers with a C-beta reverse primer. MiXCR, run by TCRdb on the multiplex PCR reads, gives a single entry per CDR3 protein. This sample carries approximately 340,000 distinct CDR3 sequences, 65% of them seen once, and the ten largest clones take approximately 5.9%. Material: peripheral blood. These receptors came from a man aged 35-49 years with primary liver carcinoma and hepatitis B virus infection.

This clonotype was detected a few times. A read error may be the cause here, since a much bigger clone is one base away. The CDR3 does not close with the conserved phenylalanine or tryptophan, likely indicating a read error. The chain recombines TRBV12-3 or TRBV12-4 with TRBJ1-1, with D possibly TRBD1 on 5 matching bases. Trimming removed 5 bases at V and 3 bases at J, with 10 bases between. The CDR3 consists of 13 residues. The CDR3 DNA follows: TGTGCCAGCAGTATCCTGACAGACACTGAAGCTTTCTTA. Protein product: CASSILTDTEAFL.

Note on this clonotype: At one of its ends the junction is not consistent with the germline gene, which may arise from a read error. The gene calls are TRBV28 and TRBJ2-5; D remains unclear. CDR3 length: 15 amino acids. Germline loops: CDR1 MDHEN, CDR2 SYDVKM. CDR3 amino acids: CAGSLFGGIQETRYF. In DNA, the CDR3 is TGTGCCGGCAGTTTGTTTGGCGGAATACAAGAGACCCGGTACTTC.

Comment on this clonotype: A much larger clone lies a single base off, so this may be a read error. CDR3 protein: CASNYFRNTEAFF. The CDR3 bases are TGTGCCAGCAATTACTTTCGAAACACTGAAGCTTTCTTT. This chain links TRBV6-2 or TRBV6-3 with TRBJ1-1; D is undetermined. The CDR3 contains 13 residues. Germline CDR1 and CDR2: MNHEY and SVGEGT.

The sample holds one count of this clonotype. The CDR3 carries no conserved terminal phenylalanine or tryptophan, so it likely arises from a read error. V usage is TRBV4-1 and J usage is TRBJ1-6; 9 nucleotides align to TRBD1. The CDR3 length is 16 residues. Germline V CDR1 and CDR2: MGHRA, YSYEKL. CDR3 sequence: CASSPSRGTGNSPLHY. The CDR3 DNA follows: TGCGCCAGTAGCCCTTCCCGCGGGACAGGGAATTCACCCCTCCACTAT.

The chain joins TRBV5-1 to TRBJ2-1; 8 positions match TRBD2. Trimming cost V 7 bases and J 0 bases; bases outside gene matches: 3. The CDR3 is 14 amino acids. The germline V gene has CDR1 SGHRS and CDR2 YFSETQ. CDR3 DNA: TGCGCCAGCCTGCGGGAGGACTCCTACAATGAGCAGTTCTTC. Amino acids: CASLREDSYNEQFF.

A word on this clonotype: This sequence may be a read error, since a much larger clone differs from it by one base. The chain links TRBV6-1 to TRBJ1-5; 8 bases agree with TRBD1. Germline CDR1 MNHNS, CDR2 SASEGT. CDR3 length equals 15 residues. CDR3 in amino acids: CASSPGTGYNRPQHF. The CDR3 DNA follows: TGTGCCAGCAGTCCAGGGACAGGATACAATCGGCCCCAGCATTTT.

Concerning this clonotype: Possible read error: a much larger clone is one base away. This chain joins TRBV12-3 or TRBV12-4 and TRBJ2-2; TRBD2 agrees at 10 bases. The CDR3 spans 15 residues. CDR3 nucleotides: TGTGCCAGCAGTCCTGACGGGACTAGCGTAGGGGAGCCGTTTTTT. This sequence encodes CASSPDGTSVGEPFF.

This clonotype occurred once. The junction shows a germline mismatch at one end, possibly a read error. The V gene is TRBV10-3, the J gene TRBJ2-3; 9 nucleotides line up with TRBD2. The germline V gene has CDR1 ENHRY and CDR2 SYGVKD. The CDR3 spans 15 residues. CDR3 nucleotides: TGTGCCATCAGTGCTAGCGGGAAATTATCAGATACGCACTATTTT. Its translation is CAISASGKLSDTHYF.